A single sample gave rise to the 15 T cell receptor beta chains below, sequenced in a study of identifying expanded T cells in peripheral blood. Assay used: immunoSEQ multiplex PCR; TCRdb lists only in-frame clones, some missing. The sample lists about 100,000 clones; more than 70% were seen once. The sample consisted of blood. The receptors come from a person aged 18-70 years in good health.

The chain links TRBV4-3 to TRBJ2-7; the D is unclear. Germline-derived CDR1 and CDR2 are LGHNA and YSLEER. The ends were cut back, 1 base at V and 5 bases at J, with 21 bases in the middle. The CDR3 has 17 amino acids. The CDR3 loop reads CASSQVLVGVSYHEQYF. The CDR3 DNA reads TGCGCCAGCAGCCAAGTTTTAGTAGGAGTCTCCTACCACGAGCAGTACTTC.

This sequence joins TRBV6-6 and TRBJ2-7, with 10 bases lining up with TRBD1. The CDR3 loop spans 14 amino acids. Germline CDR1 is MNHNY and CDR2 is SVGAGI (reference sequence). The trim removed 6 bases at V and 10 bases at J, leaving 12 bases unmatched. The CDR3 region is CASRTTTGTGVQYF. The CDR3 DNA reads TGTGCCAGCAGAACGACGACCGGGACAGGGGTACAGTACTTC.

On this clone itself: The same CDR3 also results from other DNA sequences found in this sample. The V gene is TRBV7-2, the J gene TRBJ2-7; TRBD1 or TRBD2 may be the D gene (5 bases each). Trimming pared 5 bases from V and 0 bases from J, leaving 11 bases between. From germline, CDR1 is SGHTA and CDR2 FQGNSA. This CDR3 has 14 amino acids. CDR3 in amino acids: CASSRDRSSYEQYF. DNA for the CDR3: TGTGCCAGCAGCCGGGACCGCAGCTCCTACGAGCAGTACTTC.

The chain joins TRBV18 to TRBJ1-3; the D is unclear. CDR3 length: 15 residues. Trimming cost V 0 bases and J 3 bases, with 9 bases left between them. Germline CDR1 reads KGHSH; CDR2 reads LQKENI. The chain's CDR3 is CASSPPGQIGNTIYF. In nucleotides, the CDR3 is TGTGCCAGCTCACCACCGGGTCAAATTGGAAACACCATATATTTT.

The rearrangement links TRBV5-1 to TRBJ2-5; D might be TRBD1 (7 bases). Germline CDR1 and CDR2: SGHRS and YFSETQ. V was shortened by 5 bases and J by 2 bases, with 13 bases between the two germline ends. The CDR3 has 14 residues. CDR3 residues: CASSGGGPQETQYF. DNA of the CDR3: TGCGCCAGCAGTGGAGGGGGCCCACAAGAGACCCAGTACTTC.

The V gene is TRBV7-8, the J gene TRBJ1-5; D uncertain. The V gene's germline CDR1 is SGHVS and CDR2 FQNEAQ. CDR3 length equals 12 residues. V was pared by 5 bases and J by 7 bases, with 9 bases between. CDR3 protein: CASSPWRQPQHF. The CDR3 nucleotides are TGTGCCAGCAGCCCGTGGCGCCAGCCCCAGCATTTT.

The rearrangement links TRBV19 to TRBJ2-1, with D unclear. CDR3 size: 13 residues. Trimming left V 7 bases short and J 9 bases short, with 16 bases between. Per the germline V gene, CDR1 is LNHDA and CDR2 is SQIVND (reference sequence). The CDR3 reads CASMFSVRGEQFF. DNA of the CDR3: TGTGCCAGTATGTTCAGCGTAAGAGGTGAGCAGTTCTTC. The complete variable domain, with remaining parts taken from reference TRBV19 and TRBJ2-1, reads DGGITQSPKYLFRKEGQNVTLSCEQNLNHDAMYWYRQDPGQGLRLIYYSQIVNDFQKGDIAEGYSVSREKKESFPLTVTSAQKNPTAFYLCASMFSVRGEQFFGPGTRLTVL.

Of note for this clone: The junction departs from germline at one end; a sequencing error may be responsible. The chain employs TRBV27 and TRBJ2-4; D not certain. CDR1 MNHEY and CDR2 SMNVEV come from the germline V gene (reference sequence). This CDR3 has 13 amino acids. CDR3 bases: TGTGCCAGCAGTCCTCATCGTCACTCCCCTCTGGACTTC. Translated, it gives CASSPHRHSPLDF.

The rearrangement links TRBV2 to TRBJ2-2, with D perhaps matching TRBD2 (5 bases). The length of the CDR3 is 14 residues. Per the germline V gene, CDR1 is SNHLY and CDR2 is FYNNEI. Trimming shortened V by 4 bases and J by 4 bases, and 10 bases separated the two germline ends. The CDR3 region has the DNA TGTGCCAGCAGTGCTGGGAGAGGCACCGGGGAGCTGTTTTTT. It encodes CASSAGRGTGELFF.

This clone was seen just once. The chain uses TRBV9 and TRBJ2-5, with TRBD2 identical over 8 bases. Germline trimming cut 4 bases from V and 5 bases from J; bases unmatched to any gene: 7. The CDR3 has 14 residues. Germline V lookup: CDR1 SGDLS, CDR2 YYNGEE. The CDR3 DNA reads TGTGCCAGCAGCATTAAGAGCGGGGGTGAGACCCAGTACTTC. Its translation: CASSIKSGGETQYF.

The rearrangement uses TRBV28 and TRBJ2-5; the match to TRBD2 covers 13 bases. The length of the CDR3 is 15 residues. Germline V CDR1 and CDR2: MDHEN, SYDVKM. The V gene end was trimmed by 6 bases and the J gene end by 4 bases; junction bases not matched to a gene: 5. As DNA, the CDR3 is TGTGCCAGCAGCCCTGGACTAGCGGGAGCAGAGACCCAGTACTTC. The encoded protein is CASSPGLAGAETQYF.

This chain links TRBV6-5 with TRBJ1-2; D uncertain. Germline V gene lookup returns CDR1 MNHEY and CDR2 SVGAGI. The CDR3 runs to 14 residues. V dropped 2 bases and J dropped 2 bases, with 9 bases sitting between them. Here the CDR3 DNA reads TGTGCCAGCAGTTACGCCGACGGGAACTATGGCTACACCTTC. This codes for CASSYADGNYGYTF.

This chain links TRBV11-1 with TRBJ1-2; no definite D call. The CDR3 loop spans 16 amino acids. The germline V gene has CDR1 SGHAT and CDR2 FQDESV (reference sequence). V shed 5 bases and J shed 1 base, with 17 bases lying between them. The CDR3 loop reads CASSEPGQDHNYGYTF. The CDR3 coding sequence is TGTGCCAGCAGCGAACCTGGTCAGGACCATAACTATGGCTACACCTTC.

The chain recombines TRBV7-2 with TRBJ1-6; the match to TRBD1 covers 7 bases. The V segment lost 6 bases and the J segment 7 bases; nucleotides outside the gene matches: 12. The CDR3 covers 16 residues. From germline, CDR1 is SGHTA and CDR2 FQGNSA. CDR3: CASSDLGGQRNSPLHF. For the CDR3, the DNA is TGTGCCAGCAGTGACCTCGGGGGACAGCGGAATTCACCCCTCCACTTT.

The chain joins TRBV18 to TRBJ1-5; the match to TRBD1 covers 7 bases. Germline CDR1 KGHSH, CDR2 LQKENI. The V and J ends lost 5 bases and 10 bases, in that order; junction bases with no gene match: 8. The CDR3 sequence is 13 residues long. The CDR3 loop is CASSADDREPQHF. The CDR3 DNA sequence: TGTGCCAGCTCAGCAGATGACAGGGAACCCCAGCATTTT.